The clone carrying this T cell receptor (beta chain) was detected only a few times. Its antigen is as yet unknown. This entry comes from a study of CD8+ T cells in alopecia areata. Study background: In an open-label trial, patients got 5 to 10 mg tofacitinib twice daily.

Germline V gene data show CDR1 as SGHTA and CDR2 as FQGNSA. Trimming cost V 5 bases and J 0 bases, with 8 bases left between them. The CDR3 contains 14 residues. Reverse transcription of extracted RNA yielded cDNA, which provided the sequencing template. Profiling relied on immunoSEQ multiplex PCR, and the TCRdb table lists in-frame clones only, not all of them. The repertoire holds roughly 200,000 clones, with more than 60% as singletons. Study results and limitations: Greater clonality was observed in lesional scalp samples, especially alopecia totalis/universalis, versus normal scalp. TCR sharing was clearer in mice than between patients, perhaps partly owing to patient HLA diversity.

V and J are TRBV7-2 and TRBJ2-1; D unresolved. The receptor was derived from a human donor with alopecia areata. The input for sequencing was CD4+ T cells sorted from blood, taken at week 0. The chain's CDR3 is CASSPSPSYNEQFF. CDR3 nucleotides: TGTGCCAGCAGCCCATCCCCCTCCTACAATGAGCAGTTCTTC.